These 4 T cell receptor beta chains share one sample of origin, sequenced in a study of CD8 T cells in Susac syndrome. It was with random hexamers that roughly 0.5 to 1 ug RNA was reverse transcribed. TCRdb processed the immunoSEQ multiplex PCR reads anew with MiXCR; each CDR3 protein has one entry. The table lists 95,000 to 150,000 distinct CDR3 sequences, 96% of them singletons, with approximately 0.15% in the top ten. The material sequenced was CD4+ T cells from PBMCs. All receptors derive from a human donor with Susac syndrome.

The rearrangement uses TRBV7-3 and TRBJ1-3, with 8 bases lining up with TRBD1. V trimming: 5 bases; J trimming: 9 bases; junction bases outside the gene matches: 9. The CDR3 consists of 14 residues. Germline loops: CDR1 SGHTA, CDR2 FQGTGA. The CDR3 nucleotides are TGTGCCAGCAGCCTGGACAGGGATTCTGGCACCATATATTTT. It yields the protein CASSLDRDSGTIYF.

The gene calls are TRBV21-1 and TRBJ2-3; the D call in the table, TRBD2, was not verified against the DNA. TRBV21-1 is marked as a pseudogene. The CDR3 spans 16 residues. In DNA form, the CDR3 reads TGTGCCAGCAGCAACGGAGGGTTGAGGTCCACAGATACGCAGTATTTT. Translation gives CASSNGGLRSTDTQYF.

The V and J genes are TRBV6-1 and TRBJ1-5; no clear D gene. Trimming shortened V by 6 bases and J by 0 bases, and 6 bases separated the two germline ends. The CDR3 spans 13 residues. Looked up from germline, CDR1 is MNHNS and CDR2 is SASEGT. The CDR3 sequence: CASSDVSNQPQHF. CDR3 nucleotide sequence: TGTGCCAGCAGCGACGTTAGCAATCAGCCCCAGCATTTT.

This chain uses TRBV12-3 or TRBV12-4 with TRBJ2-5, with a tentative D call TRBD2 (5 bases). The CDR3 spans 14 residues. V shed 6 bases and J shed 4 bases, with 15 bases lying between them. The CDR3 loop is CASRPLVSGETQYF. For the CDR3, the DNA is TGTGCCAGCAGACCACTAGTTTCGGGAGAGACCCAGTACTTC.